The text below deals with one T cell receptor (beta chain). Here immunoSEQ multiplex PCR was the method, and the copy in TCRdb shows in-frame clones only, minus some. The sample consists of 470,000 or so clones, 80% to 90% of them appearing once. This specimen belongs to a study of blood T cell repertoires in COVID-19. Overall study: COVID-19 samples, acute and convalescent, were from the United States, Italy and Spain. PBMCs, B-cell-depleted T cells, or T cells were the source of the cDNA or gDNA that made up the material.

This CDR3 spans 13 amino acids. With 0 bases clipped from V and 12 bases from J, the junction kept 7 bases outside the gene matches. Germline lookup yields CDR1 SGHRS and CDR2 YFSETQ. This sequence joins TRBV5-1 and TRBJ2-7, with 9 nucleotides matching TRBD2. What was sequenced was peripheral blood. This TCR was sampled from a woman between 25 and 40 years old with acute or convalescent COVID-19. The DNA of the CDR3 is TGCGCCAGCAGCTTGGGGGCCGGGACTAGCTCGTACTTC. It is translated as CASSLGAGTSSYF.